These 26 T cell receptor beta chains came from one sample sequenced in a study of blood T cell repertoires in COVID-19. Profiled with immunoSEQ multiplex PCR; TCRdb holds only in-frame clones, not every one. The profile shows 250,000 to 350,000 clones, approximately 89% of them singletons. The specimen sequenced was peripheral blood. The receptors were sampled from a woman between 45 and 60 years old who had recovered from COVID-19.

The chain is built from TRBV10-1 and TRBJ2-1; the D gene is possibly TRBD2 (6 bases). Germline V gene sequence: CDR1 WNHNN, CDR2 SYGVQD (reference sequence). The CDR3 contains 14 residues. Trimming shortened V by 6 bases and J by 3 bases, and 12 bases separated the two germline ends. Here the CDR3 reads CASRVAENYNEQFF. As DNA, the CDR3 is TGCGCCAGCAGAGTAGCGGAGAACTACAATGAGCAGTTCTTC.

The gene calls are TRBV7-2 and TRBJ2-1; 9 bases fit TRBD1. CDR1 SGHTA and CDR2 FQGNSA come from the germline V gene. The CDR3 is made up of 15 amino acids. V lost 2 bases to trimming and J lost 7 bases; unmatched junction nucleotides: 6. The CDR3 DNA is TGTGCCAGCAGCTTACTAGGGACAGGGTTAAATGAGCAGTTCTTC. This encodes CASSLLGTGLNEQFF.

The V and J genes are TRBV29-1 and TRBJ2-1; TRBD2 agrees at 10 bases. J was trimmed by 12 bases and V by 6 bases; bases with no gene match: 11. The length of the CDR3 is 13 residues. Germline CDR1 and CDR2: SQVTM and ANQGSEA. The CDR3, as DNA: TGCAGCGTCCCCGGGACTAGCGCGTACTGGCAGTTCTTC. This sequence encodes CSVPGTSAYWQFF.

CDR3: CSVVGASSQGSSYNEQFF. DNA of the CDR3: TGCAGCGTTGTCGGGGCCTCCTCCCAGGGGAGCTCCTACAATGAGCAGTTCTTC. The rearrangement uses TRBV29-1 and TRBJ2-1; TRBD1 might be the D (6 bases). Trimming took off 4 bases at V and 0 bases at J, with 22 bases between the two ends. CDR3 length equals 18 residues. Germline CDR1 reads SQVTM; CDR2 reads ANQGSEA.

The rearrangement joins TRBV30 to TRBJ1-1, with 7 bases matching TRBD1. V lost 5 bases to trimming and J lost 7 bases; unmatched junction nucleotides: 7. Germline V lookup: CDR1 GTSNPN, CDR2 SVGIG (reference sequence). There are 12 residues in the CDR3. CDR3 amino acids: CAWLDNRGEAFF. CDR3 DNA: TGTGCCTGGCTGGACAACAGGGGTGAAGCTTTCTTT.

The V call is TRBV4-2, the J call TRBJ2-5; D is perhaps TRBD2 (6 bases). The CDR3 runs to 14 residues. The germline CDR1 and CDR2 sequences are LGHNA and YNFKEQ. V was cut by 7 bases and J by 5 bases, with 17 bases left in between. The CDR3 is CASNRESGPETQYF. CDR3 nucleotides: TGTGCCAGCAACCGGGAGTCAGGGCCGGAGACCCAGTACTTC.

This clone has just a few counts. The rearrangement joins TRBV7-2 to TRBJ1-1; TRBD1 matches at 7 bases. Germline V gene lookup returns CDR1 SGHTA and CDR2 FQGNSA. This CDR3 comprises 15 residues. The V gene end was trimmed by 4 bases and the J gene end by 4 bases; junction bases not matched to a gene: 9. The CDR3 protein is CASSYSTGLSTEAFF. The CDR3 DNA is TGTGCCAGCAGCTACTCGACAGGGCTGAGCACTGAAGCTTTCTTT.

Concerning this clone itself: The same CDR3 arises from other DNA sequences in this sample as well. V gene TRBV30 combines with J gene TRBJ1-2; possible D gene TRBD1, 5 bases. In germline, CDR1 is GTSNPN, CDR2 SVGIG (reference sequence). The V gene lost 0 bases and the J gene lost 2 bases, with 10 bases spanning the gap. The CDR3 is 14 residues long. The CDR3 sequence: CAWSVQGINYGYTF. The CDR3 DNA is TGTGCCTGGAGTGTCCAGGGTATAAACTATGGCTACACCTTC. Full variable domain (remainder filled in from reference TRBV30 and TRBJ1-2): SQTIHQWPATLVQPVGSPLSLECTVEGTSNPNLYWYRQAAGRGLQLLFYSVGIGQISSEVPQNLSASRPQDRQFILSSKKLLLSDSGFYLCAWSVQGINYGYTFGSGTRLTVV.

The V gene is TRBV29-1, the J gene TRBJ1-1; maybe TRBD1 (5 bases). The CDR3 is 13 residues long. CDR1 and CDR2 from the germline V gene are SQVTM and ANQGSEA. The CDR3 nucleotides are TGCACCATAAACGCGGGGGGAAACACTGAAGCTTTCTTT. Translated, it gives CTINAGGNTEAFF.

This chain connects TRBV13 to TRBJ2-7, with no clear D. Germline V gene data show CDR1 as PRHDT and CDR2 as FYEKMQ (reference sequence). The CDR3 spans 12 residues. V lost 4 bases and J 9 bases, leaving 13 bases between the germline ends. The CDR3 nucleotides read TGTGCCAGCAGCTCCCTCGATACGGGGCAGTACTTC. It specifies CASSSLDTGQYF.

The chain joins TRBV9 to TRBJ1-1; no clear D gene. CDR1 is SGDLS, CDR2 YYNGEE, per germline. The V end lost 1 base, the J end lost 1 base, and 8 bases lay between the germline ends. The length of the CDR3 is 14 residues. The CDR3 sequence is CASSVSGWNTEAFF. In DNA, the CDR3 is TGTGCCAGCAGCGTATCAGGTTGGAACACTGAAGCTTTCTTT.

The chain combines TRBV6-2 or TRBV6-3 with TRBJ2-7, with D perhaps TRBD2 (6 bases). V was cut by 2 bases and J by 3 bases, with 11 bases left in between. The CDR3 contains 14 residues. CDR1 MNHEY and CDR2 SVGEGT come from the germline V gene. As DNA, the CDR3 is TGTGCCAGCAGTTACGCGGGACCATTCTACGAGCAGTACTTC. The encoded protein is CASSYAGPFYEQYF.

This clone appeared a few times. The CDR3 spells CASSLSGHQPQHF. CDR3 in DNA: TGTGCCAGCAGTTTGAGTGGTCATCAGCCCCAGCATTTT. This chain connects TRBV28 to TRBJ1-5; D is ambiguous. The CDR3 extends over 13 amino acids. Germline assignment: CDR1 MDHEN and CDR2 SYDVKM. V shed 3 bases and J shed 5 bases, with 8 bases lying between them.

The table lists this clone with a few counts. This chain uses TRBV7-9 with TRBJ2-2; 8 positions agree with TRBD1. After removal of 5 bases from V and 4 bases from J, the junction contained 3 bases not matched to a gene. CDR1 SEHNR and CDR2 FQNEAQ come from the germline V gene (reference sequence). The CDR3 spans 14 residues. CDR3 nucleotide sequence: TGTGCCAGCAGCACACAGGGGGGCACCGGGGAGCTGTTTTTT. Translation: CASSTQGGTGELFF.

CDR3 in amino acids: CATSPRDRERNTIYF. In DNA, the CDR3 is TGTGCCACCTCACCCCGGGACAGGGAACGCAACACCATATATTTT. The V gene is TRBV24-1, the J gene TRBJ1-3, with TRBD1 identical over 9 bases. This CDR3 is built from 15 residues. After removal of 9 bases from V and 7 bases from J, the junction contained 12 bases not matched to a gene. Germline CDR1 reads KGHDR; CDR2 reads SFDVKD.

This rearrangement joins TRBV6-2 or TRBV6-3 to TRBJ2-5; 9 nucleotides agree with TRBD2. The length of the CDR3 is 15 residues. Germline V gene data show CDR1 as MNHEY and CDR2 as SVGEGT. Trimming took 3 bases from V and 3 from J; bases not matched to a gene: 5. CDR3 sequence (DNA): TGTGCCAGCAGTTATAGCGGGGGTCGGAAAGAGACCCAGTACTTC. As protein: CASSYSGGRKETQYF.

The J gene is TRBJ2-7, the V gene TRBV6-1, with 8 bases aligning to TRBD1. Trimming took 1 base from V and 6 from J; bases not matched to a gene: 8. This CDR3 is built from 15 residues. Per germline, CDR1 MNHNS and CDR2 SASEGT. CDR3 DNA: TGTGCCAGCAGTGAAGGGACAGGGTCTTTCAGCGAGCAGTACTTC. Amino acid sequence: CASSEGTGSFSEQYF.

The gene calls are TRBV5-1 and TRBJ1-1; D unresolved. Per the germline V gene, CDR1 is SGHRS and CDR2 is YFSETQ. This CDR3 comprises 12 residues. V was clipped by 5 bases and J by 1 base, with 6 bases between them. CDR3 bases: TGCGCCAGCAGAGCAGGGAACACTGAAGCTTTCTTT. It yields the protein CASRAGNTEAFF.

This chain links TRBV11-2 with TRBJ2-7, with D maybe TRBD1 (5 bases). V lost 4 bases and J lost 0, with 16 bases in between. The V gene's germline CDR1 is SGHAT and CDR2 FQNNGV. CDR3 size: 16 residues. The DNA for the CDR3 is TGTGCCAGCAGCTCCGGTGGTAGGGGTAACTCCTACGAGCAGTACTTC. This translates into CASSSGGRGNSYEQYF.

The CDR3 protein is CASNRDRGRNTEAFF. The CDR3 bases are TGTGCCAGCAACCGGGACAGGGGAAGAAACACTGAAGCTTTCTTT. The chain has TRBV2 and TRBJ1-1; 10 bases align to TRBD1. Germline CDR1 is SNHLY and CDR2 is FYNNEI. This CDR3 has 15 amino acids. Trimming at V came to 7 bases and at J to 2 bases, leaving 7 bases not matched to a gene.

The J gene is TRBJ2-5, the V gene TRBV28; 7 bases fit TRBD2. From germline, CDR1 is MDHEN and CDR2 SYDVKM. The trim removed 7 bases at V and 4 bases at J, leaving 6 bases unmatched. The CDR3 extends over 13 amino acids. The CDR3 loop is CASNGGRRETQYF. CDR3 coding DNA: TGTGCCAGCAACGGCGGGAGAAGAGAGACCCAGTACTTC.

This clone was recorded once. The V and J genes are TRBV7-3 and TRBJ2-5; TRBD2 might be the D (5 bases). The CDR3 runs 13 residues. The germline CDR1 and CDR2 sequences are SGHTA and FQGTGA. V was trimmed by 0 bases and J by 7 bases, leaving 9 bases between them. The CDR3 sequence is CASSLTGIATQYF. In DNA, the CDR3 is TGTGCCAGCAGCTTAACCGGGATCGCGACCCAGTACTTC.

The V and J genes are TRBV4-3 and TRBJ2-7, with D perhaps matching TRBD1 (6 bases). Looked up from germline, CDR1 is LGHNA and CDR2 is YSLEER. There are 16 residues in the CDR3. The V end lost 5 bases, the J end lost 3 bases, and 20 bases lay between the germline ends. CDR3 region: CASSGKAWPGVYEQYF. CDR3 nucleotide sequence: TGCGCCAGCAGCGGGAAGGCCTGGCCAGGGGTCTACGAGCAGTACTTC.

CDR3 protein: CASSLRQGRTQYF. The CDR3 bases are TGTGCCAGCAGCCTCAGACAGGGGCGGACGCAGTATTTT. The genes are TRBV9 and TRBJ2-3, with 8 bases lining up with TRBD1. Germline V gene data show CDR1 as SGDLS and CDR2 as YYNGEE. The ends lost 4 bases at V and 9 bases at J; junction bases unmatched: 7. This CDR3 contains 13 residues. The variable domain in full, completed from reference TRBV9 and TRBJ2-3, reads DSGVTQTPKHLITATGQRVTLRCSPRSGDLSVYWYQQSLDQGLQFLIQYYNGEERAKGNILERFSAQQFPDLHSELNLSSLELGDSALYFCASSLRQGRTQYFGPGTRLTVL.

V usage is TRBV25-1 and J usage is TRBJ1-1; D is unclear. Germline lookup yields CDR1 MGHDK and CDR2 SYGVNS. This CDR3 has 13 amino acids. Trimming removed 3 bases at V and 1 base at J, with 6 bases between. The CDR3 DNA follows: TGTGCCAGCAGTGACCGGTCGAACACTGAAGCTTTCTTT. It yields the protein CASSDRSNTEAFF.

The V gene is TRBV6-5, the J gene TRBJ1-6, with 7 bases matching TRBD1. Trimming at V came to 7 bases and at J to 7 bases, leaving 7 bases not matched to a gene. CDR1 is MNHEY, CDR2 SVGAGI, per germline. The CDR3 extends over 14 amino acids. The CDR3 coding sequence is TGTGCCAGCAATAGAGGGGGCCCGAATTCACCCCTCCACTTT. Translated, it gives CASNRGGPNSPLHF.